The T cell receptor (beta chain) described here comes from a study of cytomegalovirus exposure and HLA in healthy donors. Primers for the PCR totalled 60 Vbeta and 13 Jbeta. The repertoire was sequenced with immunoSEQ multiplex PCR; TCRdb's copy has only in-frame clones and lacks some. Altogether 150,000 to 200,000 clones are present, around 79% being singletons, with the ten largest covering under 8%. Looked up from germline, CDR1 is ENHRY and CDR2 is SYGVKD. J lost 7 bases, V lost 6 bases, and 7 bases had no gene match. The length of the CDR3 is 15 residues. This receptor was obtained from a man between 40 and 49 years old in good health and CMV-seropositive. The specimen was PBMCs. The chain uses TRBV10-3 and TRBJ1-6, with 9 bases identical to TRBD1. The DNA of the CDR3 is TGTGCCATCAGCGCCGGACAGGGGAGCAATTCACCCCTCCACTTT. This encodes CAISAGQGSNSPLHF.